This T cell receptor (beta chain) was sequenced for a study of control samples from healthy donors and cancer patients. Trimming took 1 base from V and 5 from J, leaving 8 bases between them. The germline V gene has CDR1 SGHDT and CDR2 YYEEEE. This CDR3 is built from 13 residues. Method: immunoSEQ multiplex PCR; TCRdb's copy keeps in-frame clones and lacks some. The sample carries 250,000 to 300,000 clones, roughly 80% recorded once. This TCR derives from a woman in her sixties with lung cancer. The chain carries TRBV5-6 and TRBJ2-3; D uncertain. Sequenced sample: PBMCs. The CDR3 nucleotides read TGTGCCAGCAGCTTGTCCGCTGTAGATACGCAGTATTTT. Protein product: CASSLSAVDTQYF.